This T cell receptor (beta chain) was recovered during a study of Ad26.COV2.S vaccination and SARS-CoV-2 variants. The CDR3 runs 14 residues. Germline CDR1 is MNHEY and CDR2 is SVGAGI. V was cut by 6 bases and J by 4 bases, with 12 bases left in between. Only in-frame clones appear in the TCRdb table, and some are missing; sequencing was by immunoSEQ multiplex PCR. The data hold under 550,000 clones, with 80% to 95% observed a single time. Documented treatment: 15 to 20 received Ad26.COV2.S at low or high dose, single or two shots; 5 received placebo; per-sample allocation not given. Sampling was done on day 63 after the first vaccine or placebo injection. Donor was an adult aged 18-55 years in Boston.

This chain joins TRBV6-5 and TRBJ2-2; perhaps TRBD1 as D (5 bases). This TCR was sampled from a person aged 18-60 years who received the Ad26.COV2.S COVID-19 vaccine or a placebo. The specimen was peripheral blood, collected in a trial of Ad26.COV2.S vaccine versus placebo. Here the CDR3 reads CASRGPGSTGELFF. DNA of the CDR3: TGTGCCAGCAGGGGGCCAGGCAGCACCGGGGAGCTGTTTTTT.